Included here is one T cell receptor (beta chain) sequence, with context. As yet, its antigen is unknown. The sample is drawn from a study of human T cells and chemical hapten exposure. Attachment of unique molecular identifiers to individual cDNA molecules was performed in the library. As processed by the authors: Sequenced samples showed a median of around 91,000 TCRs each, with counts running from around 24,000 to 710,000. TCRdb recomputed calls from the RACE reads with MiXCR, one row per CDR3 protein. The authors' filters were not applied to this entry. The sample consists of tens of thousands of distinct CDR3 sequences, roughly 5% of them appearing once. Time point meaning: healthy volunteer bleed at 6 weeks. The starting material, unfractionated whole blood, was used for total RNA extraction. Study-wide points: DPC sensitization left the count of TCRs above 1 in 1000 unchanged.

The specimen sequenced was whole blood. The clonotype originates from a human donor in good health. Some clones in this sample may be carry-over from other donors' samples.

The CDR3 is CASSLIGGNTEAFF. CDR3 DNA: TGTGCCAGCAGTTTAATAGGGGGCAACACTGAAGCTTTCTTT. The chain recombines TRBV27 with TRBJ1-1, with 7 bases fitting TRBD1. With 2 bases clipped from V and 2 bases from J, the junction kept 2 bases outside the gene matches. Germline CDR1 and CDR2: MNHEY and SMNVEV (reference sequence). The length of the CDR3 is 14 residues.